What follows are 9 T cell receptor beta chains derived from one specimen sequenced in a study of spatial heterogeneity in lung cancer (dated by TCRdb to between 2018 and 2020). The paper's findings and limits, for the study overall: A correlation was observed between the number of expanded intratumoral alpha and beta TCRs and the tumor nonsynonymous mutation count.

Libraries were built with 5' RACE. Sequencing relied on a NextSeq 500. TCRdb's own reprocessing of the public reads used fastp at Q25 and MiXCR and kept productive beta chains. Duplicate CDR3 protein sequences are folded into a single record with the most common DNA and genes. This sample has over a thousand distinct CDR3 sequences in its table, and around 25% of those were observed once. The ten top clones hold 17% of the sample. Their cognate antigens are unknown. The time point label of this sample denotes: sample taken at primary tumor resection. The sequencing here drew on lung tumor tissue, taken at surgery. These receptors originate from a male donor with early-stage non-small cell lung cancer.

By frequency in the sample, this clonotype is large (0.1 to 1%). This beta chain was picked up by a library intended for alpha chains and is off target, so its count carries little meaning. The chain joins TRBV11-2 to TRBJ1-1; unclear D gene. CDR1 and CDR2 (germline): SGHAT, FQNNGV. The CDR3 covers 11 residues. Trimming pared 5 bases from V and 3 bases from J, leaving 4 bases between. The CDR3, as DNA: TGTGCCAGCAGCCACTACACTGAAGCTTTCTTT. Protein product: CASSHYTEAFF.

In its sample, this clonotype was seen a few times. Being off target in a library aimed at alpha chains, this beta chain has a size of little meaning. The chain links TRBV20-1 to TRBJ2-3; 8 bases are a match to TRBD1. The CDR3 consists of 14 residues. The germline gives CDR1 DFQATT, CDR2 SNEGSKA (reference sequence). V gave up 7 bases and J gave up 1 base; unmatched junction bases: 7. CDR3 in amino acids: CSVTGGWGTDTQYF. The CDR3 nucleotides are TGCAGTGTCACAGGGGGTTGGGGCACAGATACGCAGTATTTT.

This clonotype has only a few counts. This beta chain turned up in a library designed for alpha chains; as an off-target read, its abundance says little. CDR3 sequence: CASSWVGGVKAFF. The CDR3 coding sequence is TGTGCCAGCAGTTGGGTAGGGGGCGTAAAAGCTTTCTTT. The J gene is TRBJ1-1, the V gene TRBV12-3 or TRBV12-4; TRBD1 matches 7 bases. J gave up 9 bases and V 4 bases, and 8 bases lay outside the gene matches. This CDR3 is built from 13 residues.

This clonotype was observed a few times. A library made for alpha chains picked up this beta chain off target, so its size means little. This chain joins TRBV7-9 and TRBJ2-2; 8 bases fit TRBD1. The CDR3 runs 15 residues. Germline CDR1 reads SEHNR; CDR2 reads FQNEAQ (reference sequence). Losses at the gene ends were 3 bases for V and 1 base for J; bases not matched to a gene: 1. The CDR3: CASSFDRGNTGELFF. The CDR3 DNA follows: TGTGCCAGCAGCTTCGACAGGGGGAACACCGGGGAGCTGTTTTTT.

This clonotype has a handful of counts. This beta chain is off target for a library built for alpha chains, so its abundance means little. V is TRBV10-2 and J is TRBJ2-1, with 7 bases aligning to TRBD2. Per the germline V gene, CDR1 is WSHSY and CDR2 is SAAADI. With V trimmed by 4 bases and J by 2 bases, 5 bases remained unmatched. The CDR3 loop spans 15 amino acids. The DNA for the CDR3 is TGCGCCAGCAGTGCGCCTAGCGGCACCTACAATGAGCAGTTCTTC. This encodes CASSAPSGTYNEQFF.

In this sample, this clonotype turned up a few times. Found in a library prepared for alpha chains, this beta chain is an off-target read, and its abundance has little meaning. V and J are TRBV6-5 and TRBJ2-6; D is undetermined. CDR3 size: 13 residues. The germline V gene has CDR1 MNHEY and CDR2 SVGAGI. Trimming stripped 8 bases from V and 2 bases from J, with 7 bases between. Written as DNA, the CDR3 is TGTGCCAGCGGCGCCCCTGGGGCCAACGTCCTGACTTTC. It encodes CASGAPGANVLTF.

This clonotype was seen more than once but under ten times. With the library built for alpha chains, this beta chain is off target and its frequency is not meaningful. The chain employs TRBV6-5 and TRBJ1-1; 8 bases fit TRBD1. Germline trimming cut 6 bases from V and 5 bases from J; bases unmatched to any gene: 8. Germline CDR1 reads MNHEY; CDR2 reads SVGAGI. The CDR3 is 14 residues long. The CDR3, as DNA: TGTGCCAGCAGACGGGACAGGCTAGGTACTGAAGCTTTCTTT. This sequence encodes CASRRDRLGTEAFF.

This clonotype was observed a handful of times. This beta chain is a stray read from a library made for alpha chains; its abundance is not meaningful. The rearrangement uses TRBV12-3 or TRBV12-4 and TRBJ2-1; D ambiguous. The CDR3 runs 12 residues. Trimming pared 5 bases from V and 6 bases from J, leaving 8 bases between. Here the CDR3 DNA reads TGTGCCAGCAGTCTCCGGCCCAATGAGCAGTTCTTC. It is translated as CASSLRPNEQFF.

This clonotype was picked up one time. Being off target in a library aimed at alpha chains, this beta chain has a size of little meaning. The chain carries TRBV10-3 and TRBJ2-7; 7 bases map to TRBD1. V lost 5 bases, J lost 3 bases, and 13 bases stayed unmatched. Germline V lookup: CDR1 ENHRY, CDR2 SYGVKD. This CDR3 has 16 amino acids. The CDR3 nucleotides are TGTGCCATCAGTACTTCACCGGGACAGTGGGACTACGAGCAGTACTTC. This encodes CAISTSPGQWDYEQYF.